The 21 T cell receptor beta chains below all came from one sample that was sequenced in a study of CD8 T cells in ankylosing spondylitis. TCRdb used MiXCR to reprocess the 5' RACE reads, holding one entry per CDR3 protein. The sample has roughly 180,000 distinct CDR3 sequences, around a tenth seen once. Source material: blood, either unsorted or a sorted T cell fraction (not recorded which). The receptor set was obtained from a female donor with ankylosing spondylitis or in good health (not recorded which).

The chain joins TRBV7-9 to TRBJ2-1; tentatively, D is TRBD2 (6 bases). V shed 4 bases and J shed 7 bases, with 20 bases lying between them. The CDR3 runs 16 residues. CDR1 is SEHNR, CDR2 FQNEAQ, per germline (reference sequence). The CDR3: CASSSPLRGSGNEQFF. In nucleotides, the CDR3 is TGTGCCAGCAGCTCCCCCTTACGAGGCAGCGGGAATGAGCAGTTCTTC.

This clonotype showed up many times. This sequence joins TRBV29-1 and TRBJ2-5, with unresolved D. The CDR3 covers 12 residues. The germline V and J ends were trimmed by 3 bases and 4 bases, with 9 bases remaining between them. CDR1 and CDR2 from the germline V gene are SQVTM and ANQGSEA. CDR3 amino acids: CSVEGRTETQYF. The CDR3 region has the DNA TGCAGCGTTGAGGGCAGAACAGAGACCCAGTACTTC.

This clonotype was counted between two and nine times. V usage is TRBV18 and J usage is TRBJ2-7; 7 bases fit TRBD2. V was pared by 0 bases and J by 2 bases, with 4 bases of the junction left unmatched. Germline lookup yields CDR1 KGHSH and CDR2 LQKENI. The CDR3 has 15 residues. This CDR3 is CASSPPSGTPYEQYF. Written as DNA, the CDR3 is TGTGCCAGCTCACCACCGAGCGGGACTCCCTACGAGCAGTACTTC.

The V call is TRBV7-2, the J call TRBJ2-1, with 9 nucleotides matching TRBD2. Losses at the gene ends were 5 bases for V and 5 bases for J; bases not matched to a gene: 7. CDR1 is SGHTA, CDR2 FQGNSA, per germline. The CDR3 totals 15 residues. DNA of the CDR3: TGTGCCAGCAGCCCAGGTAGCGGGAGCCACAATGAGCAGTTCTTC. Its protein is CASSPGSGSHNEQFF.

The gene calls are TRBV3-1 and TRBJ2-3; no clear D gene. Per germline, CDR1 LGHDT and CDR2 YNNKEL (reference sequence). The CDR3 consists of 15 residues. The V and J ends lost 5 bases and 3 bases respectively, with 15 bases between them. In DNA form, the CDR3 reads TGTGCCAGCAGCAGCGAGGCTTACGGGACAGATACGCAGTATTTT. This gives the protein CASSSEAYGTDTQYF.

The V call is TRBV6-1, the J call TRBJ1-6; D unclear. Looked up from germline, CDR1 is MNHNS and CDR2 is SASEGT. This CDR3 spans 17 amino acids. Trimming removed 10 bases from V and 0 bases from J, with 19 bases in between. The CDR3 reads CATTSEGPSSYNSPLHF. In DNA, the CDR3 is TGTGCCACCACTTCGGAGGGCCCGAGCTCCTATAATTCACCCCTCCACTTT.

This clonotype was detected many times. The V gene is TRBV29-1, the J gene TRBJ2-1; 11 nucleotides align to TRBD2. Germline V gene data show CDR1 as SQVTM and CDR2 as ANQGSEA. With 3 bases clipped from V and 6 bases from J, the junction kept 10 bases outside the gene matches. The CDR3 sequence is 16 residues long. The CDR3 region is CSVDLASGRWGNEQFF. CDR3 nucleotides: TGCAGCGTTGACCTGGCTAGCGGGAGGTGGGGCAATGAGCAGTTCTTC.

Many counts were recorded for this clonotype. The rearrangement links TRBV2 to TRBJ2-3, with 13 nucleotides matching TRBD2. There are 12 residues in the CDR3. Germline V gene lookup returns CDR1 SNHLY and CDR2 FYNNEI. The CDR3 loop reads CLGLAGEDTQYF. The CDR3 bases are TGTCTAGGACTAGCGGGAGAAGATACGCAGTATTTT. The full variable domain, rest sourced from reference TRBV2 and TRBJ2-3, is EPEVTQTPSHQVTQMGQEVILRCVPISNHLYFYWYRQILGQKVEFLVSFYNNEISEKSEIFDDQFSVERPDGSNFTLKIRSTKLEDSAMYFCLGLAGEDTQYFGPGTRLTVL.

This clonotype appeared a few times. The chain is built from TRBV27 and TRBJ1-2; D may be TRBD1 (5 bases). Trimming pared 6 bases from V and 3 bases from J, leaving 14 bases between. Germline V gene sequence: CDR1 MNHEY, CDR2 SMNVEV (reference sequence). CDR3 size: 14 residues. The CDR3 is CASRSEDSHYGYTF. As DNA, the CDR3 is TGTGCCAGCAGATCCGAAGACAGTCACTATGGCTACACCTTC.

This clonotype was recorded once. CDR3 nucleotides: TGCGCCAGCAGTCAATCGAGGCAGGCAAGGGTCACGGGGGAGCAGTACTTC. It specifies CASSQSRQARVTGEQYF. The rearrangement joins TRBV23-1 to TRBJ2-7; D might be TRBD2 (5 bases). TRBV23-1 is designated an ORF whose function remains uncertain. Trimming removed 0 bases from V and 7 bases from J, with 22 bases in between. This CDR3 is 17 amino acids long.

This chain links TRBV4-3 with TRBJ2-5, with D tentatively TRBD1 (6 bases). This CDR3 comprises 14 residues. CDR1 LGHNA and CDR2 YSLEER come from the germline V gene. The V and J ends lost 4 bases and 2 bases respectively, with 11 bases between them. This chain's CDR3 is CASSPDRQQETQYF. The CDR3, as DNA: TGCGCCAGCAGCCCCGACAGGCAGCAAGAGACCCAGTACTTC.

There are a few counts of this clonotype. CDR3 bases: TGCAGTCCATGGGACGGAACTAATGAAAAACTGTTTTTT. As protein: CSPWDGTNEKLFF. The rearrangement uses TRBV20-1 and TRBJ1-4; D may be TRBD1 (5 bases). The CDR3 spans 13 residues. V lost 8 bases and J 1 base, leaving 11 bases between the germline ends. CDR1 DFQATT and CDR2 SNEGSKA come from the germline V gene (reference sequence).

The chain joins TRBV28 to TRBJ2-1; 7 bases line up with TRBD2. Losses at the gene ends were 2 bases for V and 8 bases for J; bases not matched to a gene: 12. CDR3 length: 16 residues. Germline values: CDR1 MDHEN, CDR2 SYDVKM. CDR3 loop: CASSLGPSGGSDEQFF. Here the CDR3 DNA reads TGTGCCAGCAGTTTAGGCCCTAGCGGTGGGAGCGATGAGCAGTTCTTC.

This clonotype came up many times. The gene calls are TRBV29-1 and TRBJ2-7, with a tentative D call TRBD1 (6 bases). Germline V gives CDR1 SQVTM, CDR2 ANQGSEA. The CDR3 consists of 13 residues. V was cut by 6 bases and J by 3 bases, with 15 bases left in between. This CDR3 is CSVTQGQGYEQYF. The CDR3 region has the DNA TGCAGCGTCACCCAGGGGCAGGGCTACGAGCAGTACTTC.

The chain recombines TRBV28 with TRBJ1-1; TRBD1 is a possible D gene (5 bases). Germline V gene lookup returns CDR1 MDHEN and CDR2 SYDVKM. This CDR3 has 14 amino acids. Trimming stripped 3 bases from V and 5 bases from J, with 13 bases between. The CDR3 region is CASSLGVLGTEAFF. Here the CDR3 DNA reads TGTGCCAGCAGTTTGGGGGTTTTGGGAACTGAAGCTTTCTTT.

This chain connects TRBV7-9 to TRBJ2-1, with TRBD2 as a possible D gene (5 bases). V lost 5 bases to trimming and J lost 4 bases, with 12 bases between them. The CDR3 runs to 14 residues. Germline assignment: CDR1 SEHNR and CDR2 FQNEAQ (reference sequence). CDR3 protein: CASSPQTIYNEQFF. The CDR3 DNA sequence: TGTGCCAGCAGCCCCCAGACTATATACAATGAGCAGTTCTTC.

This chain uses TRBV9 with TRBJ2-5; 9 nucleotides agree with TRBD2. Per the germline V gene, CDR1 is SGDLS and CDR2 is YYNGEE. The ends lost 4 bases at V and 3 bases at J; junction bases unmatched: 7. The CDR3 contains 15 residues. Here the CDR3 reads CASSHRASGEETQYF. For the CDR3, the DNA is TGTGCCAGCAGCCACCGTGCTAGCGGGGAAGAGACCCAGTACTTC.

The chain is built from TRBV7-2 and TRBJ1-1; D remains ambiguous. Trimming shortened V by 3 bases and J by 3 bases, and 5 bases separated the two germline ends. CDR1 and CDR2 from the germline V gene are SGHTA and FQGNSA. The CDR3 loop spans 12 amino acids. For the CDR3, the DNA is TGTGCCAGCAGCTTCCGTGACACTGAAGCTTTCTTT. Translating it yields CASSFRDTEAFF.

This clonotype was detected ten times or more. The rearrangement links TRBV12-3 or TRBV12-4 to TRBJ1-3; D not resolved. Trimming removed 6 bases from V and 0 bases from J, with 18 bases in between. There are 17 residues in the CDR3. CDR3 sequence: CASSRPPEGHSGNTIYF. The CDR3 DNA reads TGTGCCAGCAGCCGTCCCCCTGAGGGCCACTCTGGAAACACCATATATTTT.

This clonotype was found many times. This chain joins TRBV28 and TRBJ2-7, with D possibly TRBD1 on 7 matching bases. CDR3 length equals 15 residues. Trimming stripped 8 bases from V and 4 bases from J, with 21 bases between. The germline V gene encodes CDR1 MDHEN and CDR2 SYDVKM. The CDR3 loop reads CASDISRQGGYEQYF. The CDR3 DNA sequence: TGTGCCAGCGATATCTCCAGGCAGGGGGGTTACGAGCAGTACTTC.

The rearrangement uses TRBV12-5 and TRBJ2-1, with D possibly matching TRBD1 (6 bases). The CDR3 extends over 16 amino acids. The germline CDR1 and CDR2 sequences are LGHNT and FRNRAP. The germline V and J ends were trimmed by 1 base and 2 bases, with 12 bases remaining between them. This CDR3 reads CASGLADRSTYNEQFF. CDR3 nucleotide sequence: TGTGCTAGTGGTTTGGCCGACAGGAGTACCTACAATGAGCAGTTCTTC. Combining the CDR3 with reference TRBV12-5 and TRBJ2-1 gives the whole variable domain DARVTQTPRHKVTEMGQEVTMRCQPILGHNTVFWYRQTMMQGLELLAYFRNRAPLDDSGMPKDRFSAEMPDATLATLKIQPSEPRDSAVYFCASGLADRSTYNEQFFGPGTRLTVL.